This passage covers 30 T cell receptor beta chains from one sample sequenced in a study of T cells in Graves' hyperthyroidism and ophthalmopathy. RNA transcripts provided the source from which TCR beta CDR3 regions were amplified. HTBI primers were the set used in a first-round RT-PCR of the TCR CDR3. Using its own MiXCR run on the multiplex PCR reads, TCRdb lists one record per CDR3 protein. The sample includes 240,000 or so distinct CDR3 sequences, about 17% of them seen just once. Sequencing input: blood. Receptors originate from a young woman with Graves' ophthalmopathy.

Turning to this clonotype: Just one base apart from a much larger clone, this may be a read error. The CDR3 protein is CASSRTQETQYF. The CDR3 region has the DNA TGTGCCAGCAGTCGTACTCAAGAGACCCAGTACTTC. The chain links TRBV6-5 to TRBJ2-5; D is unresolved. Trimming removed 5 bases from V and 2 bases from J, with 6 bases in between. CDR1 and CDR2 (germline): MNHEY, SVGAGI. CDR3 length: 12 residues.

This clonotype was seen many times. This sequence joins TRBV5-1 and TRBJ2-5; 7 bases are a match to TRBD2. Germline V gene sequence: CDR1 SGHRS, CDR2 YFSETQ. The CDR3 runs to 15 residues. V shed 3 bases and J 2 bases; nucleotides not matched to a gene: 7. The CDR3, as DNA: TGCGCCAGCAGCTCCAGCGGGACCCCTCAAGAGACCCAGTACTTC. Translating it yields CASSSSGTPQETQYF.

Regarding this clonotype: It may be a read error: a sequence one base away is much more abundant. The chain couples TRBV5-6 to TRBJ2-7; 7 bases map to TRBD2. There are 15 residues in the CDR3. Trimming cost V 2 bases and J 7 bases; bases outside gene matches: 12. Germline assignment: CDR1 SGHDT and CDR2 YYEEEE. Here the CDR3 reads CASSFGREVRNEQYF. CDR3 sequence (DNA): TGTGCCAGCAGCTTTGGTCGGGAGGTAAGGAATGAGCAGTACTTC. The full variable domain, rest sourced from reference TRBV5-6 and TRBJ2-7, is DAGVTQSPTHLIKTRGQQVTLRCSPKSGHDTVSWYQQALGQGPQFIFQYYEEEERQRGNFPDRFSGHQFPNYSSELNVNALLLGDSALYLCASSFGREVRNEQYFGPGTRLTVT.

The J gene is TRBJ2-7, the V gene TRBV7-8; D gene uncertain. The V end was cut by 3 bases, the J end by 6 bases, with 6 bases between. CDR1 is SGHVS, CDR2 FQNEAQ, per germline. This CDR3 contains 11 residues. Here the CDR3 reads CASSFAVEQYF. CDR3 nucleotide sequence: TGTGCCAGCAGCTTCGCGGTCGAGCAGTACTTC.

This clonotype was counted many times. V and J are TRBV3-1 and TRBJ2-1, with TRBD2 identical over 11 bases. CDR1 is LGHDT and CDR2 is YNNKEL in the germline V gene (reference sequence). CDR3 length: 18 residues. V was pared by 1 base and J by 4 bases, with 9 bases of the junction left unmatched. In DNA form, the CDR3 reads TGTGCCAGCAGCCAAGTCGGTAGCGGGGGGGCGAGTTACAATGAGCAGTTCTTC. It codes for CASSQVGSGGASYNEQFF.

In this sample, this clonotype turned up many times. The gene calls are TRBV30 and TRBJ2-1, with a weak D call TRBD2 (5 bases). The V and J ends lost 2 bases and 4 bases respectively, with 12 bases between them. The CDR3 is 14 residues long. The germline V gene encodes CDR1 GTSNPN and CDR2 SVGIG (reference sequence). CDR3 in DNA: TGTGCCTGGAGTATGTTCGGGATATACAATGAGCAGTTCTTC. Protein sequence: CAWSMFGIYNEQFF.

The table lists this clonotype with many counts. The V call is TRBV15, the J call TRBJ2-7, with D possibly TRBD1 on 6 matching bases. The CDR3 has 15 residues. The V gene lost 3 bases and the J gene lost 2 bases, with 14 bases spanning the gap. Germline V gene sequence: CDR1 LNHNV, CDR2 YYDKDF (reference sequence). The CDR3 loop is CATSRPDWDTYEQYF. The CDR3 DNA sequence: TGTGCCACCAGCAGGCCCGACTGGGACACCTACGAGCAGTACTTC.

This clonotype was seen at least ten times. The chain links TRBV7-8 to TRBJ2-5, with TRBD2 matching over 11 bases. Per the germline V gene, CDR1 is SGHVS and CDR2 is FQNEAQ. CDR3 length: 16 amino acids. V dropped 5 bases and J dropped 5; count of bases not matched to a gene: 10. The CDR3 coding sequence is TGTGCCAGCAGCCCTATTAGCGGGAGGGCCGGGGAGACCCAGTACTTC. It encodes CASSPISGRAGETQYF.

This clonotype has a count of ten or more. J is TRBJ1-2 and V is TRBV6-1; the D is unclear. Per the germline V gene, CDR1 is MNHNS and CDR2 is SASEGT. This CDR3 has 13 amino acids. V lost 7 bases to trimming and J lost 2 bases, with 11 bases between them. The CDR3: CASIPRGNYGYTF. The DNA of the CDR3 is TGTGCCAGCATTCCTCGGGGAAACTATGGCTACACCTTC.

This clonotype was found many times. V gene TRBV7-2 combines with J gene TRBJ2-5; D possibly uses TRBD1 or TRBD2 (5 bases each). The germline gives CDR1 SGHTA, CDR2 FQGNSA. CDR3 length equals 13 residues. Trimming left V 1 base short and J 6 bases short, with 9 bases between. CDR3 loop: CASSLGDLKTQYF. CDR3 coding DNA: TGTGCCAGCAGCTTAGGGGACCTGAAGACCCAGTACTTC.

The J gene is TRBJ2-3, the V gene TRBV3-1, with 10 bases fitting TRBD2. CDR1 LGHDT and CDR2 YNNKEL come from the germline V gene (reference sequence). The ends lost 1 base at V and 5 bases at J; junction bases unmatched: 6. The CDR3 runs 16 residues. The CDR3 here is CASSQASGRFQDTQYF. The CDR3 coding sequence is TGTGCCAGCAGCCAAGCTAGCGGGAGATTTCAAGATACGCAGTATTTT.

This clonotype showed up many times. The rearrangement links TRBV11-2 to TRBJ2-1; perhaps D is TRBD1 or TRBD2 (6 bases each). Trimming took 1 base from V and 1 from J, leaving 17 bases between them. The germline CDR1 and CDR2 sequences are SGHAT and FQNNGV. The CDR3 length is 18 residues. The chain's CDR3 is CASSLGLGGDFSYNEQFF. The CDR3 nucleotides read TGTGCCAGCAGCTTAGGTTTGGGGGGCGACTTTTCCTACAATGAGCAGTTCTTC.

This clonotype was seen ten or more times. The chain recombines TRBV28 with TRBJ2-2; D is uncertain. The CDR3 totals 15 residues. Germline CDR1 reads MDHEN; CDR2 reads SYDVKM. Trimming removed 1 base from V and 1 base from J, with 7 bases in between. The CDR3 region is CASSLYVGNTGELFF. The DNA for the CDR3 is TGTGCCAGCAGTTTATATGTGGGGAACACCGGGGAGCTGTTTTTT.

This clonotype was seen many times. The chain uses TRBV30 and TRBJ1-2; no clear D gene. The CDR3 is 14 residues long. V was cut by 3 bases and J by 5 bases, with 16 bases left in between. The germline V gene encodes CDR1 GTSNPN and CDR2 SVGIG (reference sequence). The CDR3, as DNA: TGTGCCTGGAGGGACTTTGTCGGTGGGTATGGCTACACCTTC. This sequence encodes CAWRDFVGGYGYTF. The entire variable domain, with the rest obtained from reference TRBV30 and TRBJ1-2, is as follows: SQTIHQWPATLVQPVGSPLSLECTVEGTSNPNLYWYRQAAGRGLQLLFYSVGIGQISSEVPQNLSASRPQDRQFILSSKKLLLSDSGFYLCAWRDFVGGYGYTFGSGTRLTVV.

This clonotype was seen ten or more times. The chain couples TRBV2 to TRBJ1-1; 7 nucleotides line up with TRBD1. This CDR3 has 15 amino acids. In germline, CDR1 is SNHLY, CDR2 FYNNEI. J gave up 5 bases and V 4 bases, and 10 bases lay outside the gene matches. CDR3 protein: CASSGLGGVKTEAFF. CDR3 DNA: TGTGCCAGCAGTGGATTAGGGGGCGTAAAAACTGAAGCTTTCTTT.

The sample holds many counts of this clonotype. V is TRBV9 and J is TRBJ2-1; possible D gene TRBD2, 5 bases. Between the trimmed V and J ends, which lost 0 bases and 0 bases, there was a span of 7 bases. The CDR3 spans 15 residues. Germline CDR1 is SGDLS and CDR2 is YYNGEE. The chain's CDR3 is CASSVASRSYNEQFF. CDR3 bases: TGTGCCAGCAGCGTAGCTAGCCGCTCCTACAATGAGCAGTTCTTC.

This chain uses TRBV5-1 with TRBJ2-5; no firm D call. Germline CDR1 reads SGHRS; CDR2 reads YFSETQ. The CDR3 covers 13 residues. Trimming shortened V by 4 bases and J by 0 bases, and 7 bases separated the two germline ends. CDR3 nucleotide sequence: TGCGCCAGCAGCCTCGACCACCAAGAGACCCAGTACTTC. Translated: CASSLDHQETQYF.

This clonotype appeared many times. V is TRBV20-1 and J is TRBJ2-1; 9 positions agree with TRBD2. J gave up 8 bases and V 3 bases, and 8 bases lay outside the gene matches. Germline V gene data show CDR1 as DFQATT and CDR2 as SNEGSKA (reference sequence). CDR3 length: 14 amino acids. The CDR3 DNA follows: TGCAGTGCTAGGACCGGGACTAGCTTCGATGAGCAGTTCTTC. It yields the protein CSARTGTSFDEQFF.

In the case of this clonotype: A much larger clonotype is one base distant, so this may be a read error. This chain links TRBV27 with TRBJ2-1, with TRBD2 matching over 7 bases. The junction had 6 bases not matched to a gene; V was cut back by 0 bases and J by 4 bases. Germline V gene lookup returns CDR1 MNHEY and CDR2 SMNVEV (reference sequence). The CDR3 consists of 16 residues. CDR3 amino acids: CASSLSTSWIYNEQFF. In nucleotides, the CDR3 is TGTGCCAGCAGTTTATCGACTAGCTGGATATACAATGAGCAGTTCTTC.

This clonotype has ten or more counts. The CDR3 spells CASSYPGGDAFF. CDR3 coding DNA: TGTGCCAGCAGCTATCCAGGGGGTGATGCTTTCTTT. The chain has TRBV7-3 and TRBJ1-1, with 7 bases identical to TRBD1. The CDR3 is 12 amino acids. Looked up from germline, CDR1 is SGHTA and CDR2 is FQGTGA. V lost 4 bases to trimming and J lost 11 bases; unmatched junction nucleotides: 7.

This clonotype has only a few counts. The CDR3 sequence is CASSMIAGDTGELFF. The DNA for the CDR3 is TGTGCCAGTAGTATGATAGCTGGGGACACCGGGGAGCTGTTTTTT. This chain joins TRBV19 and TRBJ2-2; D is unclear. This CDR3 has 15 amino acids. Germline CDR1 and CDR2: LNHDA and SQIVND (reference sequence). Deletions cut 3 bases from V and 3 bases from J, with 11 bases between.

This clonotype was found many times. V and J are TRBV5-1 and TRBJ2-3, with 9 bases identical to TRBD2. Germline V CDR1 and CDR2: SGHRS, YFSETQ. With 4 bases clipped from V and 2 bases from J, the junction kept 5 bases outside the gene matches. The CDR3 length is 15 residues. CDR3 DNA: TGCGCCAGCAGCCGACTAGCGGCTTCCACAGATACGCAGTATTTT. It specifies CASSRLAASTDTQYF.

In its sample, this clonotype was seen many times. This rearrangement joins TRBV4-1 to TRBJ1-4, with a weak D call TRBD1 (6 bases). The CDR3 extends over 14 amino acids. Trimming stripped 8 bases from V and 8 bases from J, with 18 bases between. Per the germline V gene, CDR1 is MGHRA and CDR2 is YSYEKL. The CDR3 loop is CASRPGAMREKLFF. In DNA, the CDR3 is TGCGCCAGCCGGCCGGGGGCGATGCGAGAAAAACTGTTTTTT.

On this clonotype: A much more abundant neighbour one base away suggests this may be a read error. This sequence joins TRBV15 and TRBJ2-2; tentative D call: TRBD1 (5 bases). With 8 bases removed from V and 2 bases from J, the gap between germline ends came to 12 bases. The CDR3 extends over 14 amino acids. Germline values: CDR1 LNHNV, CDR2 YYDKDF (reference sequence). In DNA form, the CDR3 reads TGTGCCACCCCCCCCGACAGAAACACCGGGGAGCTGTTTTTT. Its translation: CATPPDRNTGELFF.

In this sample, this clonotype turned up many times. This sequence joins TRBV9 and TRBJ2-5, with no clear D. The CDR3 contains 15 residues. Germline V CDR1 and CDR2: SGDLS, YYNGEE. V was pared by 0 bases and J by 2 bases, with 11 bases between. The CDR3 DNA reads TGTGCCAGCAGCGTAGGTCAACGATCACAAGAGACCCAGTACTTC. Protein sequence: CASSVGQRSQETQYF.

At least ten counts were recorded for this clonotype. The chain uses TRBV28 and TRBJ2-3; D perhaps matches TRBD2 (5 bases). The ends were cut back, 4 bases at V and 14 bases at J, with 22 bases in the middle. Germline values: CDR1 MDHEN, CDR2 SYDVKM. This CDR3 spans 14 amino acids. The CDR3 sequence: CASSSPTSSRVPYF. The CDR3 DNA is TGTGCCAGCAGTTCACCCACCTCTAGCAGAGTTCCGTATTTT. Full variable domain (remainder filled in from reference TRBV28 and TRBJ2-3): DVKVTQSSRYLVKRTGEKVFLECVQDMDHENMFWYRQDPGLGLRLIYFSYDVKMKEKGDIPEGYSVSREKKERFSLILESASTNQTSMYLCASSSPTSSRVPYFGPGTRLTVL.

This clonotype was observed many times. This chain uses TRBV29-1 with TRBJ2-7; a possible D gene is TRBD1 (5 bases). Trimming pared 5 bases from V and 5 bases from J, leaving 13 bases between. This CDR3 contains 12 residues. Germline assignment: CDR1 SQVTM and CDR2 ANQGSEA. CDR3 sequence reads: CSVRGRAHEQYF. The DNA for the CDR3 is TGCAGCGTTCGAGGCAGGGCCCACGAGCAGTACTTC.

This clonotype was found many times. CDR3 DNA: TGTGCCAGCAGCTTAGGGACTACTAGCACAGATACGCAGTATTTT. Translating gives CASSLGTTSTDTQYF. V is TRBV13 and J is TRBJ2-3; possibly TRBD2 for D (5 bases). Trimming shortened V by 0 bases and J by 0 bases, and 7 bases separated the two germline ends. CDR3 length: 15 residues. The germline CDR1 and CDR2 sequences are PRHDT and FYEKMQ (reference sequence).

This clonotype came up many times. The rearrangement links TRBV28 to TRBJ2-3, with a weak D call TRBD2 (5 bases). Trimming shortened V by 3 bases and J by 5 bases, and 12 bases separated the two germline ends. CDR3 size: 14 residues. Per germline, CDR1 MDHEN and CDR2 SYDVKM. CDR3: CASSFRGEGDTQYF. In DNA, the CDR3 is TGTGCCAGCAGTTTCCGGGGAGAGGGAGATACGCAGTATTTT.

This clonotype appeared many times. The genes are TRBV5-8 and TRBJ2-7; no definite D call. V dropped 0 bases and J dropped 6 bases, with 10 bases sitting between them. CDR3 length: 13 amino acids. Per the germline V gene, CDR1 is SGHTS and CDR2 is YDEGEE. CDR3 DNA: TGTGCCAGCAGCTTGGCCCGGGCCGGCGAGCAGTACTTC. This codes for CASSLARAGEQYF.